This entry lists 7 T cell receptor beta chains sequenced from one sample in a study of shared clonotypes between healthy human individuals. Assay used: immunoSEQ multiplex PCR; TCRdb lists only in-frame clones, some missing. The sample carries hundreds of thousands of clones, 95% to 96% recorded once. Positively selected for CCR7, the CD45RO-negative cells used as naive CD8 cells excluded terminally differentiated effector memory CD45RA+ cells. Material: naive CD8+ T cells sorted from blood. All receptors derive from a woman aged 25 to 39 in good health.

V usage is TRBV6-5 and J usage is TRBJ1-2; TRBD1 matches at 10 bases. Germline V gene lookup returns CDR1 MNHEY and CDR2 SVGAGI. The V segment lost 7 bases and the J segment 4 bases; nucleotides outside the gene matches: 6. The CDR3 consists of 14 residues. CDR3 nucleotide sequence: TGTGCCAGCACCCCGGGACAGGGGTTCTATGGCTACACCTTC. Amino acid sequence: CASTPGQGFYGYTF.

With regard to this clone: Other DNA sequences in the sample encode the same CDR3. The CDR3 DNA is TGTGCCAGCAGTCCCGGTACGGGTAATCAGCCCCAGCATTTT. It yields the protein CASSPGTGNQPQHF. The V gene is TRBV7-9, the J gene TRBJ1-5; D not certain. The CDR3 totals 14 residues. Germline values: CDR1 SEHNR, CDR2 FQNEAQ (reference sequence). The ends were cut back, 6 bases at V and 4 bases at J, with 13 bases in the middle.

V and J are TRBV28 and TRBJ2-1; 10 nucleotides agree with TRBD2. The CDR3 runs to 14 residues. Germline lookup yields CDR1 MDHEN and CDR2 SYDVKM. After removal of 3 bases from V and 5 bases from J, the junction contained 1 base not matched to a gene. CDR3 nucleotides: TGTGCCAGCAGTTTCACTAGCGGGGACAATGAGCAGTTCTTC. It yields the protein CASSFTSGDNEQFF.

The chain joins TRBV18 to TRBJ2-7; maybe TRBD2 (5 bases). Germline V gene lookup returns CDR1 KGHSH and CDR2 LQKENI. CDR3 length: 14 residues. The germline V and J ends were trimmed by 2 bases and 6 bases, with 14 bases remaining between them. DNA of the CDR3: TGTGCCAGCTCACCAGTCGAGGGAAGTGGCGAGCAGTACTTC. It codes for CASSPVEGSGEQYF. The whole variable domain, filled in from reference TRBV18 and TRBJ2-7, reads NAGVMQNPRHLVRRRGQEARLRCSPMKGHSHVYWYRQLPEEGLKFMVYLQKENIIDESGMPKERFSAEFPKEGPSILRIQQVVRGDSAAYFCASSPVEGSGEQYFGPGTRLTVT.

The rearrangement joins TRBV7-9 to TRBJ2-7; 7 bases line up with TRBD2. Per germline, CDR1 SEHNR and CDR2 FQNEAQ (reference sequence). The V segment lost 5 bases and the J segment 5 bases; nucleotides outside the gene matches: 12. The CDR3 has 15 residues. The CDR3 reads CASSGLAASLDEQYF. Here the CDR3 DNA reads TGTGCCAGCAGCGGGCTAGCGGCCTCGCTCGACGAGCAGTACTTC.

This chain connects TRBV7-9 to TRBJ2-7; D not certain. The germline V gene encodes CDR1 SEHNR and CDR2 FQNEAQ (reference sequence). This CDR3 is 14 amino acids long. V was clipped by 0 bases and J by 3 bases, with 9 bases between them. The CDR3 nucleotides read TGTGCCAGCAGCTTAGCTGGGTCCCTCTACGAGCAGTACTTC. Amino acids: CASSLAGSLYEQYF.

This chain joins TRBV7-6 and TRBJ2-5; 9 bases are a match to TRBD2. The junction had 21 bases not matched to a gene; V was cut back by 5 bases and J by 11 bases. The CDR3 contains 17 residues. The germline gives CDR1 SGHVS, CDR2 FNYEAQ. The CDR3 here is CASSPHRGSGSTWEQYF. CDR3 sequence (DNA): TGTGCCAGCAGCCCTCACCGAGGTAGCGGGAGTACTTGGGAGCAGTACTTC.